What follows are 9 T cell receptor beta chains derived from one specimen sequenced in a study of kidney transplant recipient with SARS-CoV-2 infection. MiXCR, run by TCRdb on the reads, gives a single entry per CDR3 protein. The sample lists roughly 230,000 distinct CDR3 sequences; 29% were seen once. The material sequenced was a blood sample, taken at baseline and on day 111 from a kidney transplant recipient. The source is a male patient aged 25-45 years who had COVID-19 and was a kidney transplant recipient. Some T cells may be supplied by the graft donor.

Regarding this clonotype: This may come from a read error, since a much larger clone is one base off. The rearrangement links TRBV5-1 to TRBJ2-1, with a possible D match to TRBD2 (5 bases). Per germline, CDR1 SGHRS and CDR2 YFSETQ. This CDR3 region has 15 residues. CDR3 bases: TGCGTCAGCAGCGCGGATCCTAGCCCCTACAATGAGCAGTTCTTC. Translation: CVSSADPSPYNEQFF.

This clonotype has at least ten counts. V and J are TRBV28 and TRBJ1-4; 8 nucleotides match TRBD1. Germline V gene lookup returns CDR1 MDHEN and CDR2 SYDVKM. The CDR3 is 17 amino acids. Trimming at V came to 6 bases and at J to 1 base, leaving 10 bases not matched to a gene. The CDR3 DNA reads TGTGCCAGCAGCTACTTGACAGGGGAGAGAACTAATGAAAAACTGTTTTTT. Amino acids: CASSYLTGERTNEKLFF.

The gene calls are TRBV6-5 and TRBJ1-1; 8 positions match TRBD1. CDR3 length: 17 amino acids. The V and J ends lost 3 bases and 4 bases, in that order; junction bases with no gene match: 13. Germline V gene sequence: CDR1 MNHEY, CDR2 SVGAGI. CDR3 DNA sequence: TGTGCCAGCAGTTATTCACCGGCAGGGGGCGTGAGCACTGAAGCTTTCTTT. It is translated as CASSYSPAGGVSTEAFF.

Ten or more counts support this clonotype. This chain links TRBV5-3 with TRBJ1-2; D not resolved. TRBV5-3 belongs to the ORF category, with a function that is uncertain. This CDR3 is 16 amino acids long. V was cut by 7 bases and J by 4 bases, with 23 bases left in between. For the CDR3, the DNA is TGTGCCAGACTGTCCGGAGTGGTGAGAAAGACCTATGGCTACACCTTC. It codes for CARLSGVVRKTYGYTF.

A word on this clonotype: Being one base from a much bigger clone, this may be a read error. This chain uses TRBV6-5 with TRBJ1-1; TRBD1 might be the D (5 bases). This CDR3 comprises 15 residues. Per the germline V gene, CDR1 is MNHEY and CDR2 is SVGAGI. The V end was cut by 8 bases, the J end by 4 bases, with 20 bases between. The CDR3 spells CASGSPGTRGTEAFF. CDR3 DNA sequence: TGTGCCAGCGGTTCACCGGGGACTAGGGGCACTGAAGCTTTCTTT.

The chain joins TRBV9 to TRBJ1-3, with D tentatively TRBD1 (6 bases). Trimming cost V 3 bases and J 0 bases, with 16 bases left between them. The CDR3 is 17 residues long. Per germline, CDR1 SGDLS and CDR2 YYNGEE. CDR3 bases: TGTGCCAGCAGCGCCTTAGGGACACCGAGCTCTGGAAACACCATATATTTT. This sequence encodes CASSALGTPSSGNTIYF.

On this clonotype: The missing conserved phenylalanine or tryptophan at the end of this CDR3 makes a read error likely. Because the CDR3's place on the DNA is in doubt, the DNA is left out and the CDR3 is given as listed by TCRdb. J is TRBJ2-5 and V is TRBV5-6; TRBD1 is the table's D call and was not checked against the DNA. The CDR3 region is 11 residues in length, termini included. The germline V gene encodes CDR1 SGHDT and CDR2 YYEEEE. CDR3 amino acids: CASSSGQANLV.

Many counts were recorded for this clonotype. The gene calls are TRBV7-8 and TRBJ2-7; 9 nucleotides line up with TRBD1. Per germline, CDR1 SGHVS and CDR2 FQNEAQ. CDR3 length: 15 residues. V lost 1 base, J lost 10 bases, and 11 bases stayed unmatched. The CDR3 loop reads CASSLVGTGSSVQYF. The CDR3 DNA sequence: TGTGCCAGCAGCTTAGTAGGGACAGGGAGTTCGGTTCAGTACTTC.

This chain uses TRBV20-1 with TRBJ1-4, with D unresolved. Trimming took off 1 base at V and 0 bases at J, with 9 bases between the two ends. From germline, CDR1 is DFQATT and CDR2 SNEGSKA (reference sequence). The CDR3 consists of 15 residues. CDR3 region: CSARALRTTNEKLFF. CDR3 DNA sequence: TGCAGTGCTAGAGCCCTCAGGACAACTAATGAAAAACTGTTTTTT.